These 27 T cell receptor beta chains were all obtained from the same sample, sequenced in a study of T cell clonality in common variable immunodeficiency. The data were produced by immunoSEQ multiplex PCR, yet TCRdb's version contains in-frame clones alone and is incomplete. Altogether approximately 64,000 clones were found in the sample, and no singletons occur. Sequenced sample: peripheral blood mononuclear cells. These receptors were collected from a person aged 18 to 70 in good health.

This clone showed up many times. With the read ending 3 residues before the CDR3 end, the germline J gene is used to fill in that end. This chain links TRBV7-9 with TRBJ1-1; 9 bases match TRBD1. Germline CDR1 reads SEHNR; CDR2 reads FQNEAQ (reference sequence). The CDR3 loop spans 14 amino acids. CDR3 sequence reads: CASSLSQGTGEAFF. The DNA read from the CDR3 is TGTGCCAGCAGCTTATCACAGGGGACAGGGGAA.

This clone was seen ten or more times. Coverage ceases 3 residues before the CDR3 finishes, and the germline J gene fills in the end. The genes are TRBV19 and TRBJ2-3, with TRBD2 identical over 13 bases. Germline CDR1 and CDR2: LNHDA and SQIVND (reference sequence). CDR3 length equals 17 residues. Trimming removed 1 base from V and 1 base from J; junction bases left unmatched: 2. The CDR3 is CASSIVGLAGRTDTQYF. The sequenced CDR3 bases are TGTGCCAGTAGTATAGTGGGACTAGCGGGACGCACAGATACG. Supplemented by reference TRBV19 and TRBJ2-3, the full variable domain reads DGGITQSPKYLFRKEGQNVTLSCEQNLNHDAMYWYRQDPGQGLRLIYYSQIVNDFQKGDIAEGYSVSREKKESFPLTVTSAQKNPTAFYLCASSIVGLAGRTDTQYFGPGTRLTVL.

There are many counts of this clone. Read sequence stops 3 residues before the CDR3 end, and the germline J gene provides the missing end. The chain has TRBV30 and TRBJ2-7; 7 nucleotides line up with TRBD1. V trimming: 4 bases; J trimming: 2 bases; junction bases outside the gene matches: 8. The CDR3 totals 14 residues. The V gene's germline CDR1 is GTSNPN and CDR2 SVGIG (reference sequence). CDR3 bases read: TGTGCCTGGATCCCCAGGGACAGAACCTACGAG. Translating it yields CAWIPRDRTYE. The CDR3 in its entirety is CAWIPRDRTYEQYF. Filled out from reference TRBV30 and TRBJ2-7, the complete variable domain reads SQTIHQWPATLVQPVGSPLSLECTVEGTSNPNLYWYRQAAGRGLQLLFYSVGIGQISSEVPQNLSASRPQDRQFILSSKKLLLSDSGFYLCAWIPRDRTYEQYFGPGTRLTVT.

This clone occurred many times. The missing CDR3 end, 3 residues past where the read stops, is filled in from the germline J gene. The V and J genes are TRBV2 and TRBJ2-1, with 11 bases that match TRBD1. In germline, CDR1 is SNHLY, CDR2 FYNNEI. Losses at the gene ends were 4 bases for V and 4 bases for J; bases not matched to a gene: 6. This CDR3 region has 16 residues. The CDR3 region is CASSATGTGGYNEQFF. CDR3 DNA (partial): TGTGCCAGCAGTGCTACCGGGACAGGGGGATACAATGAG. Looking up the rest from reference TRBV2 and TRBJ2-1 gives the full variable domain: EPEVTQTPSHQVTQMGQEVILRCVPISNHLYFYWYRQILGQKVEFLVSFYNNEISEKSEIFDDQFSVERPDGSNFTLKIRSTKLEDSAMYFCASSATGTGGYNEQFFGPGTRLTVL.

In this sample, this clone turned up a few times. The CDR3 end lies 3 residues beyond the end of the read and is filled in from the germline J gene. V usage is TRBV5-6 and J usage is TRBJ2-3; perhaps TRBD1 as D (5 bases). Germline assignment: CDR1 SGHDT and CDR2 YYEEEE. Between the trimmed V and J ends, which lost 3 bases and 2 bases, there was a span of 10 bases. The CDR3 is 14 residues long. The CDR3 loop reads CASSSGRVTDTQYF. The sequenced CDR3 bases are TGTGCCAGCAGCTCCGGCAGGGTCACAGATACG.

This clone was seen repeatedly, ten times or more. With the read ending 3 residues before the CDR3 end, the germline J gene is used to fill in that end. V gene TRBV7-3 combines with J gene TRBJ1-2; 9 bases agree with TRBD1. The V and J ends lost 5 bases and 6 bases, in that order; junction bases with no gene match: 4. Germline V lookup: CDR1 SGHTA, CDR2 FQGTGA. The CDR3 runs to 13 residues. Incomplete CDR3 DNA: TGTGCCAGCAGCGACGGACAGGGGAATGGC. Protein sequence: CASSDGQGNG. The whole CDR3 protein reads CASSDGQGNGYTF. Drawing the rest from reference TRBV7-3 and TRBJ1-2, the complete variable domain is GAGVSQTPSNKVTEKGKYVELRCDPISGHTALYWYRQSLGQGPEFLIYFQGTGAADDSGLPNDRFFAVRPEGSVSTLKIQRTERGDSAVYLCASSDGQGNGYTFGSGTRLTVV.

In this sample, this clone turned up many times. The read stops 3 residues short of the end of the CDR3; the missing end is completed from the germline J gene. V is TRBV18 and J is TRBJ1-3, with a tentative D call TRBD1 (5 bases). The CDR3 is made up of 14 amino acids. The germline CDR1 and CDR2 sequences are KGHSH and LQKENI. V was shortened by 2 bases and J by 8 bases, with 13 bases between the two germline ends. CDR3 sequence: CASSPDLTDDTIYF. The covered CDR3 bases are TGTGCCAGCTCACCAGATTTGACAGACGACACC.

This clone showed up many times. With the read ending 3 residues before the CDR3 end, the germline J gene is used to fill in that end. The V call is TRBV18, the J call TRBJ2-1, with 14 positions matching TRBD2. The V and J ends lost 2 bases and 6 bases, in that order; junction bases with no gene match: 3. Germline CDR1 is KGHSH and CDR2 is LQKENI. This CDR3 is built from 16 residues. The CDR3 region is CASSPRLAGGFNEQFF. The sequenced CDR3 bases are TGTGCCAGCTCACCAAGACTAGCGGGAGGGTTCAATGAG.

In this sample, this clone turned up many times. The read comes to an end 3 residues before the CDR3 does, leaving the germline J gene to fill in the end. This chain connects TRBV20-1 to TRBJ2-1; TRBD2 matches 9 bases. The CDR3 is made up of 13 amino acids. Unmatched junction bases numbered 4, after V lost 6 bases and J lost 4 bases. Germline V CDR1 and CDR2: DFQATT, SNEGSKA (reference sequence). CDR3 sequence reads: CSAKAGGYNEQFF. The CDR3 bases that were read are TGCAGTGCCAAGGCGGGAGGGTACAATGAG.

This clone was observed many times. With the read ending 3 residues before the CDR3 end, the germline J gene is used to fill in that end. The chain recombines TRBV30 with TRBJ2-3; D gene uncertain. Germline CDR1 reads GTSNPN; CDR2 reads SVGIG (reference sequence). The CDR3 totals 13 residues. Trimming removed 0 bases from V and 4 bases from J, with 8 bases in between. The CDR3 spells CAWSVRFSDTQYF. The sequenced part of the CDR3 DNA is TGTGCCTGGAGTGTACGGTTTTCAGATACG.

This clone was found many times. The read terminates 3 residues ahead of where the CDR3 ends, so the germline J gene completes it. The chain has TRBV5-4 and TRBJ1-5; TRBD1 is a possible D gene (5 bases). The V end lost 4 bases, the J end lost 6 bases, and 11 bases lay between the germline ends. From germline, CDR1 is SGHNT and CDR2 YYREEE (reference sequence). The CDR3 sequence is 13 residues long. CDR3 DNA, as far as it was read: TGTGCCAGCAGCCCAGGGATAGGTCAGCCC. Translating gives CASSPGIGQP. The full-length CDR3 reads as CASSPGIGQPQHF.

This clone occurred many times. The CDR3 protein is CSAAQGRFDTEAFF. The sequenced part of the CDR3 DNA is TGCAGTGCTGCACAGGGTCGGTTCGACACTGAA. The V call is TRBV20-1, the J call TRBJ1-1; D may be TRBD1 (6 bases). The read falls 3 residues short of the CDR3 end, and the missing part is taken from the germline J gene. The length of the CDR3 is 14 residues. CDR1 is DFQATT and CDR2 is SNEGSKA in the germline V gene (reference sequence). The V end was cut by 5 bases, the J end by 3 bases, with 16 bases between.

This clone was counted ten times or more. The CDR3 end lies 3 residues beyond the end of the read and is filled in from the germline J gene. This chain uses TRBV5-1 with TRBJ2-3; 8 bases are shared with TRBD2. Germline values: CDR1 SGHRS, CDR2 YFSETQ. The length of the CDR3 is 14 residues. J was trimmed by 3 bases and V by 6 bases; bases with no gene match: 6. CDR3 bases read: TGCGCCAGCAACCGAGCGGGAGTTACAGATACG. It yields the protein CASNRAGVTDT. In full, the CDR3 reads CASNRAGVTDTQYF.

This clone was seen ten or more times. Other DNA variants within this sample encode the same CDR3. CDR3 loop: CASSSALAESYEQYF. The sequenced part of the CDR3 DNA is TGTGCCAGCAGCTCTGCCTTAGCGGAATCCTACGAG. The chain couples TRBV7-9 to TRBJ2-7; D possibly corresponds to TRBD2 (6 bases). The read finishes 3 residues shy of the CDR3 end, and the germline J gene is used to complete it. With 4 bases removed from V and 1 base from J, the gap between germline ends came to 14 bases. The CDR3 has 15 amino acids. The germline V gene encodes CDR1 SEHNR and CDR2 FQNEAQ (reference sequence).

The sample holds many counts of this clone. The CDR3 loop reads CASSLGGVYGYTF. The sequenced CDR3 bases are TGTGCCAGCAGTTTGGGGGGGGTCTATGGC. The chain joins TRBV12-3 or TRBV12-4 to TRBJ1-2; D may be TRBD1 (5 bases). With the read ending 3 residues before the CDR3 end, the germline J gene is used to fill in that end. The CDR3 length is 13 residues. Trimming left V 3 bases short and J 4 bases short, with 9 bases between.

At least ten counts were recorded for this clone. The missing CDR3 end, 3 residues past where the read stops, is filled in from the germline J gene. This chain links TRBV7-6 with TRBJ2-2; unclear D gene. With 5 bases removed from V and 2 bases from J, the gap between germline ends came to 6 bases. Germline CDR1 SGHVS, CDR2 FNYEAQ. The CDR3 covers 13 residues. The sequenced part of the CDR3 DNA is TGTGCCAGCAGCCGCACAAACACCGGGGAG. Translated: CASSRTNTGE. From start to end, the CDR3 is CASSRTNTGELFF.

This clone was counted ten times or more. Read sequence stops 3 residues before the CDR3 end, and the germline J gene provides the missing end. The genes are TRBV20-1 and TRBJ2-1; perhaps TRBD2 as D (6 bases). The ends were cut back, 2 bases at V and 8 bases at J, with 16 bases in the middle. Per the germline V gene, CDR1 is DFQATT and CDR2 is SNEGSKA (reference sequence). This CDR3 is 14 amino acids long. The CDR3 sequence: CSARLGGLEDEQFF. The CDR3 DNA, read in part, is TGCAGTGCTAGATTAGGAGGGCTTGAGGATGAG.

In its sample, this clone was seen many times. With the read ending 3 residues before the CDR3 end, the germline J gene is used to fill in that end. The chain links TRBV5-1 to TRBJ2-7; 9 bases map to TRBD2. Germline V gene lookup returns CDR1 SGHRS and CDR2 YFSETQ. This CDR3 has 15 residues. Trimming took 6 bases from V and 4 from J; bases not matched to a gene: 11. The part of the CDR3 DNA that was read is TGCGCCAGCACCCCAGGTGGGACTAGCACATACGAG. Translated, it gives CASTPGGTSTYE. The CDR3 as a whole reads CASTPGGTSTYEQYF.

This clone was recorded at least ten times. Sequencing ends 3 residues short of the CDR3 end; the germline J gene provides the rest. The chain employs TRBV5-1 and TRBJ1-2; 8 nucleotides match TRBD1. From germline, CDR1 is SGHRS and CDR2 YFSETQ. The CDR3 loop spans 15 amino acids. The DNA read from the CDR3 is TGCGCCAGCAGCCTTCCGACAGGGGAACCGTCCGGC. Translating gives CASSLPTGEPSG. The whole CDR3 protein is CASSLPTGEPSGYTF.

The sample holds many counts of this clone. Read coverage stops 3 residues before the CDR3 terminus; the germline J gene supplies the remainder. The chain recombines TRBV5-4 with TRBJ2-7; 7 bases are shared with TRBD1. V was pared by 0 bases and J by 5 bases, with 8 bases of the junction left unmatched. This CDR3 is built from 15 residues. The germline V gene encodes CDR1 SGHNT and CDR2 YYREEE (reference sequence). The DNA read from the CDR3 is TGTGCCAGCAGCTTGGATGCGACAGGGATCCACGAG. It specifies CASSLDATGIHE. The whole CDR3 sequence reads CASSLDATGIHEQYF. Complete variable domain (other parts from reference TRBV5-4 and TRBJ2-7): ETGVTQSPTHLIKTRGQQVTLRCSSQSGHNTVSWYQQALGQGPQFIFQYYREEENGRGNFPPRFSGLQFPNYSSELNVNALELDDSALYLCASSLDATGIHEQYFGPGTRLTVT.

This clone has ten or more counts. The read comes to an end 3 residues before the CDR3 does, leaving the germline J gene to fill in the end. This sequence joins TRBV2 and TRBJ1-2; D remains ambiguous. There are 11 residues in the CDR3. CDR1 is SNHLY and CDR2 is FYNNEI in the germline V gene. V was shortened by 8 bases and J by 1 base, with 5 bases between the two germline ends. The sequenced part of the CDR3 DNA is TGTGCCAGCTCATTTAACTATGGC. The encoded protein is CASSFNYG. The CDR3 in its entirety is CASSFNYGYTF. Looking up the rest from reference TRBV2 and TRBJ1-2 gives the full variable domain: EPEVTQTPSHQVTQMGQEVILRCVPISNHLYFYWYRQILGQKVEFLVSFYNNEISEKSEIFDDQFSVERPDGSNFTLKIRSTKLEDSAMYFCASSFNYGYTFGSGTRLTVV.

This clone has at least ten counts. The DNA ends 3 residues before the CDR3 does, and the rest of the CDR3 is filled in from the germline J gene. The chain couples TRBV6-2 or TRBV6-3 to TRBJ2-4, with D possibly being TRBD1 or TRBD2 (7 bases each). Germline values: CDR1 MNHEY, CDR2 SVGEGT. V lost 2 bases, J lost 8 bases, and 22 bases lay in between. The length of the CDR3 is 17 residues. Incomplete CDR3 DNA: TGTGCCAGCAGTTACAACCCTTCGGGGAGGGGGCATGACATT. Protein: CASSYNPSGRGHDI. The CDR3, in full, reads CASSYNPSGRGHDIQYF.

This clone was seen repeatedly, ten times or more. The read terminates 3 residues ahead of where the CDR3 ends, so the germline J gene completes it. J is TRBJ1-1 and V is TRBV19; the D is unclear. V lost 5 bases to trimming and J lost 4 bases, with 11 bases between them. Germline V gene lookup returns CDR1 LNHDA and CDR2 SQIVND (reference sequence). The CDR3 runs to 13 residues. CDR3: CASSPQAATEAFF. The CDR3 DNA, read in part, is TGTGCCAGTAGTCCCCAAGCGGCCACTGAA. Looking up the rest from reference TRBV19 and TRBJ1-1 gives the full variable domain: DGGITQSPKYLFRKEGQNVTLSCEQNLNHDAMYWYRQDPGQGLRLIYYSQIVNDFQKGDIAEGYSVSREKKESFPLTVTSAQKNPTAFYLCASSPQAATEAFFGQGTRLTVV.

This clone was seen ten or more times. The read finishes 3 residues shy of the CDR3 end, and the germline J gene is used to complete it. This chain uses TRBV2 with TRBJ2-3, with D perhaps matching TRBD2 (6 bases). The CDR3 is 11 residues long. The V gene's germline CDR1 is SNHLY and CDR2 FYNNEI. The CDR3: CTGGGTDTQYF. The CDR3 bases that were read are TGTACCGGAGGGGGCACAGATACG.

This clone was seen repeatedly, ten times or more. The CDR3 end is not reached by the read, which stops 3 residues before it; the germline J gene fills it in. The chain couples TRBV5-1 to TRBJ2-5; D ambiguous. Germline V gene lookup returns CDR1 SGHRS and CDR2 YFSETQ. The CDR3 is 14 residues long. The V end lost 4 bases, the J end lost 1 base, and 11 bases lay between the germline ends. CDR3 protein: CASSAQVSQETQYF. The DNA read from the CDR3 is TGCGCCAGCAGCGCCCAGGTCAGCCAAGAGACC.

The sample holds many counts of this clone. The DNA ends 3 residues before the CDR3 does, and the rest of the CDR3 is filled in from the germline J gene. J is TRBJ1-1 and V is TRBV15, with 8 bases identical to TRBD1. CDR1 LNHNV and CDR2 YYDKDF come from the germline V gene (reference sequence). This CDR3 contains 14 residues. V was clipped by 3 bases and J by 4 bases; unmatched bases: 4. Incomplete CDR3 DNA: TGTGCCACCAGCAGGGGACAGGCGGTCACTGAA. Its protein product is CATSRGQAVTE. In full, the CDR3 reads CATSRGQAVTEAFF.

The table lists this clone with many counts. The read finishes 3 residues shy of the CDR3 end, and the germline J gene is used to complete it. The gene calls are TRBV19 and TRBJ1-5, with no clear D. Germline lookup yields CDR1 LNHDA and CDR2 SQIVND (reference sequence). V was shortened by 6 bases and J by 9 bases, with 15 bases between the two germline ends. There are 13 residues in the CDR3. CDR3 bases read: TGTGCCAGTAGCCCCTACGGTTCAGGGCCC. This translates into CASSPYGSGP. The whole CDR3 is CASSPYGSGPQHF.